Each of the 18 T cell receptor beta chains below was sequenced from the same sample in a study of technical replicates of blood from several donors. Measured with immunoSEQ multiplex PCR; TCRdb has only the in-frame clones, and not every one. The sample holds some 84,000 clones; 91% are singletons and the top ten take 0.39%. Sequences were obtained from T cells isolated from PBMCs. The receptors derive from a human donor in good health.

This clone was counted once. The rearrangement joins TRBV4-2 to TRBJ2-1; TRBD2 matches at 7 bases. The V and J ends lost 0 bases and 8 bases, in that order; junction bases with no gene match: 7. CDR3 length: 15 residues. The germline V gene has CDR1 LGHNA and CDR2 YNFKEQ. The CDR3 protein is CASSQEASGSDEQFF. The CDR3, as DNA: TGTGCCAGCAGCCAAGAAGCTAGCGGTAGCGATGAGCAGTTCTTC.

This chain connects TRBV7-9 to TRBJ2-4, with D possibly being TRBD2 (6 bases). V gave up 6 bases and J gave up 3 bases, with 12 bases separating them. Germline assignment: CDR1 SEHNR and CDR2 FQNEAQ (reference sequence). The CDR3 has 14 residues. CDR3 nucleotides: TGTGCCAGCAGTCCCTCGGGAGTCAAAAACATTCAGTACTTC. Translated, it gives CASSPSGVKNIQYF.

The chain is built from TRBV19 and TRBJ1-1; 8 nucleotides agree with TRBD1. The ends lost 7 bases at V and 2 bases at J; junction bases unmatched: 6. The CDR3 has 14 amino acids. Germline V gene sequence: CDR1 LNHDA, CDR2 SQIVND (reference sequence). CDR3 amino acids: CASNSQGGNTEAFF. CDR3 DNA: TGTGCCAGTAATTCACAGGGGGGAAACACTGAAGCTTTCTTT. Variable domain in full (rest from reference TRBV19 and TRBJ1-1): DGGITQSPKYLFRKEGQNVTLSCEQNLNHDAMYWYRQDPGQGLRLIYYSQIVNDFQKGDIAEGYSVSREKKESFPLTVTSAQKNPTAFYLCASNSQGGNTEAFFGQGTRLTVV.

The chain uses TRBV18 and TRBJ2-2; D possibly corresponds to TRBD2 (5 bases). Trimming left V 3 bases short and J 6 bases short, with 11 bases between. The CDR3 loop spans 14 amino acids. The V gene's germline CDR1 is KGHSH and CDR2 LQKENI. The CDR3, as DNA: TGTGCCAGCTCACCCCGGACTGTCGCCGGGGAGCTGTTTTTT. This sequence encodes CASSPRTVAGELFF.

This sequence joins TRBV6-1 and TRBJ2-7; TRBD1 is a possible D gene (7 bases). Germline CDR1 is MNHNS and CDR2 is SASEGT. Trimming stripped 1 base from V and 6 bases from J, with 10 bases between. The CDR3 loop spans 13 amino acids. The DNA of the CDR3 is TGTGCCAGCAGTGAAGGGAGGGGGCTCGAGCAGTACTTC. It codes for CASSEGRGLEQYF.

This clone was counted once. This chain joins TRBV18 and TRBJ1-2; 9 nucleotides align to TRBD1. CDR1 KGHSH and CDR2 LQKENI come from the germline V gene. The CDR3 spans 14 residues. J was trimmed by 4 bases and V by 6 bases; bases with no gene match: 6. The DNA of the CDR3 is TGTGCCAGCTCCACCGGGACAGGGACCTATGGCTACACCTTC. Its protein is CASSTGTGTYGYTF.

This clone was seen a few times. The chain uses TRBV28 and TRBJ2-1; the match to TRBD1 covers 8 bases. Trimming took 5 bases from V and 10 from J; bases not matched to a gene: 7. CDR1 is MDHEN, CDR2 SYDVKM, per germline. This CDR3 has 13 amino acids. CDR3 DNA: TGTGCCAGCAGTCTGGGGACAGGTTACGAGCAGTTCTTC. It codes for CASSLGTGYEQFF.

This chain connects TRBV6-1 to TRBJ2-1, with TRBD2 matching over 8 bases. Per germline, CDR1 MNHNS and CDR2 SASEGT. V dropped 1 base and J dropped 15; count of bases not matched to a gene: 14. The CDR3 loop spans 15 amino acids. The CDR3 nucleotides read TGTGCCAGCAGTGAAGTTCGTGAGACTAGCGCCGTCTTGTTCTTC. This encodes CASSEVRETSAVLFF.

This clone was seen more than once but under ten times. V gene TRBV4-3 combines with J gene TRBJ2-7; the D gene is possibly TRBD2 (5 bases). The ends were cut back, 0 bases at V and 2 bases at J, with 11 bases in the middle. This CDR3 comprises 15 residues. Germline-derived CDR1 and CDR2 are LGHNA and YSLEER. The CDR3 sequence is CASSQDLGVAYEQYF. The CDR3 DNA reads TGCGCCAGCAGCCAAGATCTCGGGGTGGCCTACGAGCAGTACTTC.

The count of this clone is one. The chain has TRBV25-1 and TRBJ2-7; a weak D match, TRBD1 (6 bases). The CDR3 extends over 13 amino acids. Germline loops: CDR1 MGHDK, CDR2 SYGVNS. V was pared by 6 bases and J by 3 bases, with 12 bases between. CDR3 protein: CASRTGHSYEQYF. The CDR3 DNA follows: TGTGCCAGCAGGACGGGACACAGCTACGAGCAGTACTTC.

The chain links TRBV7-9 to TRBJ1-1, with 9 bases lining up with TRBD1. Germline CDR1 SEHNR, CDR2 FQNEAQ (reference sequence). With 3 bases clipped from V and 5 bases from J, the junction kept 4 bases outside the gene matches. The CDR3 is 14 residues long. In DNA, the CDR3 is TGTGCCAGCAGCTTGTACAGGGGGCTTACTGAAGCTTTCTTT. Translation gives CASSLYRGLTEAFF.

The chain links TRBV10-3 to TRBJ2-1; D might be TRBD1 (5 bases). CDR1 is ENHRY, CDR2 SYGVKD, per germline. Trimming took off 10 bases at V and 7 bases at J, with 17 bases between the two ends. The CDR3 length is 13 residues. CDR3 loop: CATIRDSGNEQFF. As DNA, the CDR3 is TGTGCCACCATTCGAGACAGTGGAAATGAGCAGTTCTTC.

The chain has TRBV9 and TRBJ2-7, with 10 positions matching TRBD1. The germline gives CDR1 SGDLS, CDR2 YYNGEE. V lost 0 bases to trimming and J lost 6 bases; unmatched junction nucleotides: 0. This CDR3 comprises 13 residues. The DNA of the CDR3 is TGTGCCAGCAGCGTAGGGACAGGGGGCGAGCAGTACTTC. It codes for CASSVGTGGEQYF.

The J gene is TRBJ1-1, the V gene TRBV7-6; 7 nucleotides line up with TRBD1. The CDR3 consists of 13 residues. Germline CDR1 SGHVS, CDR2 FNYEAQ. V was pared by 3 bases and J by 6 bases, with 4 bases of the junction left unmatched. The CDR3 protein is CASSLWQGAEAFF. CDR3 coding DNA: TGTGCCAGCAGCTTGTGGCAGGGGGCTGAAGCTTTCTTT.

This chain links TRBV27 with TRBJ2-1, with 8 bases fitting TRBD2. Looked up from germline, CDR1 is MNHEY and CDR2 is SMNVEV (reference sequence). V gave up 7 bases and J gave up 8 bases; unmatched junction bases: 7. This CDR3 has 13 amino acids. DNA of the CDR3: TGTGCCAGCACTGGACTAGCTTTAGATGAGCAGTTCTTC. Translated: CASTGLALDEQFF.

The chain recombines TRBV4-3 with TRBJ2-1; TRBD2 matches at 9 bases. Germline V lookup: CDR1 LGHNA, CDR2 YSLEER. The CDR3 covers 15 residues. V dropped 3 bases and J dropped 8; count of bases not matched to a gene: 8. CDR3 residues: CASSQPGTSIHEQFF. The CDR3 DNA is TGCGCCAGCAGCCAGCCCGGGACTAGCATTCATGAGCAGTTCTTC.

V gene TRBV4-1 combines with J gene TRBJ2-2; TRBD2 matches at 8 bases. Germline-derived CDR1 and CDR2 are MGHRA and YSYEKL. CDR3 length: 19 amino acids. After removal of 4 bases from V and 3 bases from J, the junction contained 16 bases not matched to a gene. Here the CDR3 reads CASSLSGPTSGKHTGELFF. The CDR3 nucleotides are TGCGCCAGCAGCCTATCAGGCCCAACTAGCGGTAAACACACCGGGGAGCTGTTTTTT.

CDR3 loop: CASSQSNEQFF. The DNA of the CDR3 is TGTGCCAGCAGCCAGTCGAATGAGCAGTTCTTC. V gene TRBV6-5 combines with J gene TRBJ2-1; no reliable D call. With 6 bases removed from V and 7 bases from J, the gap between germline ends came to 7 bases. CDR1 MNHEY and CDR2 SVGAGI come from the germline V gene. The CDR3 extends over 11 amino acids.